What follows are 30 T cell receptor beta chains derived from one specimen sequenced in a study of blood T cell repertoires in COVID-19. Generated by immunoSEQ multiplex PCR, the TCRdb table keeps only in-frame clones and is missing some. The table has approximately 350,000 clones, about nine tenths seen once; the top ten hold 7.3%. The specimen was peripheral blood. The receptors here all came from a woman in her 70s with COVID-19, enrolled during active disease.

The rearrangement links TRBV2 to TRBJ2-7; 9 nucleotides agree with TRBD1. CDR1 SNHLY and CDR2 FYNNEI come from the germline V gene. The CDR3 is 17 amino acids. The trim removed 6 bases at V and 1 base at J, leaving 13 bases unmatched. The CDR3 bases are TGTGCCAGCAGGCGACTACCATCCGGGACAGGGTCCTACGAGCAGTACTTC. Protein product: CASRRLPSGTGSYEQYF. The variable domain in full, completed from reference TRBV2 and TRBJ2-7, reads EPEVTQTPSHQVTQMGQEVILRCVPISNHLYFYWYRQILGQKVEFLVSFYNNEISEKSEIFDDQFSVERPDGSNFTLKIRSTKLEDSAMYFCASRRLPSGTGSYEQYFGPGTRLTVT.

V and J are TRBV5-1 and TRBJ1-2; D is possibly TRBD1 (6 bases). CDR3 length: 13 residues. V was cut by 0 bases and J by 5 bases, with 8 bases left in between. CDR1 and CDR2 from the germline V gene are SGHRS and YFSETQ. The CDR3 DNA reads as TGCGCCAGCAGCTTGGGACAGGAATATGGCTACACCTTC. As protein: CASSLGQEYGYTF.

This clone has just a few counts. The chain carries TRBV2 and TRBJ2-7, with D tentatively TRBD1 (5 bases). Germline V CDR1 and CDR2: SNHLY, FYNNEI. This CDR3 contains 14 residues. Trimming removed 6 bases at V and 0 bases at J, with 12 bases between. DNA of the CDR3: TGTGCCAGCAGACAGGCCAGCAGCTCCTACGAGCAGTACTTC. Translation: CASRQASSSYEQYF.

The J gene is TRBJ2-1, the V gene TRBV24-1; 9 nucleotides match TRBD2. V was clipped by 1 base and J by 6 bases; unmatched bases: 3. Germline loops: CDR1 KGHDR, CDR2 SFDVKD. This CDR3 contains 15 residues. CDR3 sequence (DNA): TGTGCCACCAGTGATTTTGCGGGGGGGCGCAATGAGCAGTTCTTC. It is translated as CATSDFAGGRNEQFF.

This chain links TRBV20-1 with TRBJ2-5; 9 bases agree with TRBD2. Germline V CDR1 and CDR2: DFQATT, SNEGSKA (reference sequence). The CDR3 totals 13 residues. V dropped 6 bases and J dropped 5; count of bases not matched to a gene: 7. CDR3 amino acids: CSASLRGGETQYF. The CDR3 region has the DNA TGCAGTGCCAGTCTGCGGGGGGGCGAGACCCAGTACTTC.

The chain is built from TRBV30 and TRBJ1-2; 8 bases are shared with TRBD1. The CDR3 length is 14 residues. V was pared by 3 bases and J by 0 bases, with 3 bases of the junction left unmatched. The germline gives CDR1 GTSNPN, CDR2 SVGIG (reference sequence). CDR3 sequence: CAWRIQGANYGYTF. The CDR3 DNA reads TGTGCCTGGAGGATACAGGGGGCTAACTATGGCTACACCTTC.

This sequence joins TRBV5-5 and TRBJ1-1; TRBD1 is a possible D gene (5 bases). Germline V gene lookup returns CDR1 SGHKS and CDR2 YYEKEE (reference sequence). Between the trimmed V and J ends, which lost 0 bases and 2 bases, there was a span of 8 bases. CDR3 length equals 14 residues. CDR3 in amino acids: CASSLAGGNTEAFF. For the CDR3, the DNA is TGTGCCAGCAGCTTGGCGGGGGGTAACACTGAAGCTTTCTTT.

This clone is a singleton in its sample. The V call is TRBV5-1, the J call TRBJ1-1, with D perhaps TRBD1 (6 bases). This CDR3 is 14 amino acids long. Germline-derived CDR1 and CDR2 are SGHRS and YFSETQ. V dropped 2 bases and J dropped 3 bases, with 11 bases sitting between them. Here the CDR3 reads CASSFTGSDTEAFF. The CDR3 region has the DNA TGCGCCAGCAGCTTTACAGGGTCAGACACTGAAGCTTTCTTT. Full variable domain (rest looked up from reference TRBV5-1 and TRBJ1-1): KAGVTQTPRYLIKTRGQQVTLSCSPISGHRSVSWYQQTPGQGLQFLFEYFSETQRNKGNFPGRFSGRQFSNSRSEMNVSTLELGDSALYLCASSFTGSDTEAFFGQGTRLTVV.

This clone was counted only a few times. This sequence joins TRBV9 and TRBJ2-7; 10 nucleotides line up with TRBD2. CDR1 and CDR2 (germline): SGDLS, YYNGEE. With V trimmed by 2 bases and J by 6 bases, 5 bases remained unmatched. The CDR3 consists of 14 residues. CDR3 loop: CASSVSGGPIEQYF. In DNA form, the CDR3 reads TGTGCCAGCAGCGTTAGCGGGGGGCCCATCGAGCAGTACTTC.

This chain links TRBV18 with TRBJ2-1; possible D gene TRBD2, 6 bases. CDR3 size: 17 residues. Trimming removed 1 base from V and 7 bases from J, with 20 bases in between. In germline, CDR1 is KGHSH, CDR2 LQKENI. Here the CDR3 DNA reads TGTGCCAGCTCACCACTAGGCGGGACCGCCTTCGGGAATGAGCAGTTCTTC. This codes for CASSPLGGTAFGNEQFF.

For the CDR3, the DNA is TGTGCCAGCAGTAGGTGGATAGCCTCCTACGAGCAGTACTTC. Translating gives CASSRWIASYEQYF. This chain links TRBV6-5 with TRBJ2-7, with no clear D. Germline-derived CDR1 and CDR2 are MNHEY and SVGAGI. Trimming took 5 bases from V and 0 from J, leaving 11 bases between them. This CDR3 is 14 amino acids long.

This clone was seen once. This chain uses TRBV18 with TRBJ1-4; D gene ambiguous. Germline CDR1 KGHSH, CDR2 LQKENI. CDR3 length: 14 amino acids. V was pared by 6 bases and J by 0 bases, with 8 bases between. In DNA form, the CDR3 reads TGTGCCAGCTCCCCCTATGCAACTAATGAAAAACTGTTTTTT. Translated: CASSPYATNEKLFF. Variable domain in full (rest from reference TRBV18 and TRBJ1-4): NAGVMQNPRHLVRRRGQEARLRCSPMKGHSHVYWYRQLPEEGLKFMVYLQKENIIDESGMPKERFSAEFPKEGPSILRIQQVVRGDSAAYFCASSPYATNEKLFFGSGTQLSVL.

The chain uses TRBV13 and TRBJ1-4, with 8 nucleotides matching TRBD1. The CDR3 has 17 residues. V shed 5 bases, J shed 0 bases, and the junction held 8 bases outside the gene matches. CDR1 is PRHDT and CDR2 is FYEKMQ in the germline V gene (reference sequence). CDR3 sequence reads: CASSAGQGGATNEKLFF. CDR3 coding DNA: TGTGCCAGCAGCGCAGGACAGGGAGGTGCAACTAATGAAAAACTGTTTTTT. The whole variable domain, remainder taken from reference TRBV13 and TRBJ1-4, is AAGVIQSPRHLIKEKRETATLKCYPIPRHDTVYWYQQGPGQDPQFLISFYEKMQSDKGSIPDRFSAQQFSDYHSELNMSSLELGDSALYFCASSAGQGGATNEKLFFGSGTQLSVL.

The gene calls are TRBV19 and TRBJ2-3, with 13 nucleotides matching TRBD2. This CDR3 contains 16 residues. J lost 5 bases, V lost 2 bases, and 4 bases had no gene match. The germline CDR1 and CDR2 sequences are LNHDA and SQIVND (reference sequence). CDR3: CASSITSGGAQDTQYF. In DNA form, the CDR3 reads TGTGCCAGTAGTATAACTAGCGGGGGGGCCCAAGATACGCAGTATTTT.

CDR3 sequence: CASSIVLGLAGVQETQYF. The CDR3 nucleotides are TGTGCCAGTAGTATAGTATTAGGACTAGCGGGGGTTCAAGAGACCCAGTACTTC. V gene TRBV19 combines with J gene TRBJ2-5; TRBD2 matches 13 bases. The junction had 7 bases not matched to a gene; V was cut back by 1 base and J by 2 bases. Germline-derived CDR1 and CDR2 are LNHDA and SQIVND (reference sequence). This CDR3 contains 18 residues.

At least ten counts were recorded for this clone. The CDR3 coding sequence is TGTGCCAGCAGCTTAGGGGGGGCGCGTGGTGGCTACACCTTC. Protein: CASSLGGARGGYTF. The chain links TRBV5-6 to TRBJ1-2; tentatively, D is TRBD1 (6 bases). CDR1 is SGHDT and CDR2 is YYEEEE in the germline V gene. The CDR3 length is 14 residues. With 2 bases removed from V and 7 bases from J, the gap between germline ends came to 15 bases.

The rearrangement links TRBV19 to TRBJ1-3; the D gene is possibly TRBD1 (6 bases). The length of the CDR3 is 14 residues. Trimming took off 7 bases at V and 0 bases at J, with 10 bases between the two ends. CDR1 LNHDA and CDR2 SQIVND come from the germline V gene (reference sequence). In DNA form, the CDR3 reads TGTGCCAGTAAAGACAGGAACTCTGGAAACACCATATATTTT. This sequence encodes CASKDRNSGNTIYF.

This rearrangement joins TRBV11-2 to TRBJ1-3; D gene uncertain. The CDR3 is 9 residues long. The V end lost 5 bases, the J end lost 13 bases, and 6 bases lay between the germline ends. Germline CDR1 reads SGHAT; CDR2 reads FQNNGV. The chain's CDR3 is CASSLGIYF. CDR3 DNA: TGTGCCAGCAGCCTCGGTATATATTTT.

This clone was seen only a few times. CDR3 sequence (DNA): TGTGCCAGCAGCATTACAGGGGGCGATTACGAGCAGTACTTC. Translating gives CASSITGGDYEQYF. The chain uses TRBV7-2 and TRBJ2-7; TRBD1 aligns across 9 bases. Germline V lookup: CDR1 SGHTA, CDR2 FQGNSA. The CDR3 length is 14 residues. J gave up 4 bases and V 5 bases, and 6 bases lay outside the gene matches.

This chain connects TRBV7-9 to TRBJ1-4; possibly TRBD1 for D (5 bases). CDR1 SEHNR and CDR2 FQNEAQ come from the germline V gene (reference sequence). V dropped 6 bases and J dropped 3 bases, with 17 bases sitting between them. The CDR3 runs 16 residues. The CDR3 sequence is CASRLGLRKPNEKLFF. The DNA of the CDR3 is TGTGCCAGCAGACTGGGGCTCAGAAAGCCTAATGAAAAACTGTTTTTT.

As for this clone: In the same sample, other DNA sequences code for this CDR3. The chain employs TRBV6-5 and TRBJ1-2; D is unresolved. The V gene's germline CDR1 is MNHEY and CDR2 SVGAGI. Trimming took 5 bases from V and 5 from J, leaving 6 bases between them. CDR3 length: 11 residues. CDR3 sequence (DNA): TGTGCCAGCAGTCCAGGTTATGGCTACACCTTC. Translation: CASSPGYGYTF.

The count of this clone is one. The V call is TRBV18, the J call TRBJ1-5; a possible D gene is TRBD1 (6 bases). V was shortened by 3 bases and J by 6 bases, with 9 bases between the two germline ends. The CDR3 sequence is 13 residues long. CDR1 is KGHSH, CDR2 LQKENI, per germline. As DNA, the CDR3 is TGTGCCAGCTCACCCGGACAGTCTCAGCCCCAGCATTTT. Translated, it gives CASSPGQSQPQHF.

The genes are TRBV4-1 and TRBJ2-5; 7 nucleotides align to TRBD1. The trim removed 0 bases at V and 1 base at J, leaving 5 bases unmatched. Germline assignment: CDR1 MGHRA and CDR2 YSYEKL. The CDR3 covers 16 residues. Here the CDR3 reads CASSQDSGTVQETQYF. CDR3 nucleotides: TGCGCCAGCAGCCAAGATTCTGGGACAGTCCAAGAGACCCAGTACTTC.

V usage is TRBV2 and J usage is TRBJ1-4, with TRBD1 matching 9 bases. The CDR3 has 15 amino acids. The ends lost 5 bases at V and 5 bases at J; junction bases unmatched: 6. The germline CDR1 and CDR2 sequences are SNHLY and FYNNEI. The CDR3, as DNA: TGTGCCAGCAGTAAGAACGGACAGGGGAATGAAAAACTGTTTTTT. Its protein is CASSKNGQGNEKLFF.

CDR3 coding DNA: TGCAGCGTTCCTAACGGACTAGCGGGACCAGATACGCAGTATTTT. Residues: CSVPNGLAGPDTQYF. The chain carries TRBV29-1 and TRBJ2-3; TRBD2 matches 12 bases. CDR3 size: 15 residues. Germline assignment: CDR1 SQVTM and CDR2 ANQGSEA. J was trimmed by 4 bases and V by 5 bases; bases with no gene match: 7.

The rearrangement uses TRBV19 and TRBJ1-2; D is perhaps TRBD1 (5 bases). The V gene's germline CDR1 is LNHDA and CDR2 SQIVND (reference sequence). The ends were cut back, 4 bases at V and 1 base at J, with 13 bases in the middle. The CDR3 contains 15 residues. This CDR3 is CASSTLTGFNYGYTF. CDR3 nucleotide sequence: TGTGCCAGTAGTACCCTTACAGGATTTAACTATGGCTACACCTTC.

The chain recombines TRBV7-9 with TRBJ1-2; TRBD1 is a possible D gene (6 bases). CDR3 length: 14 amino acids. Per the germline V gene, CDR1 is SEHNR and CDR2 is FQNEAQ (reference sequence). With 6 bases removed from V and 5 bases from J, the gap between germline ends came to 16 bases. In DNA, the CDR3 is TGTGCCAGCAGACCTTCCGGGACATCTTATGGCTACACCTTC. Translated, it gives CASRPSGTSYGYTF.

The sample holds one count of this clone. This chain connects TRBV3-1 (or the pseudogene TRBV3-2) to TRBJ2-5; a weak D match, TRBD2 (5 bases). Trimming shortened V by 0 bases and J by 0 bases, and 8 bases separated the two germline ends. Per the germline V gene, CDR1 is LGHDT and CDR2 is YNNKEL (reference sequence). This CDR3 has 15 amino acids. In nucleotides, the CDR3 is TGTGCCAGCAGCCAAGATGTGGACTACCAAGAGACCCAGTACTTC. This translates into CASSQDVDYQETQYF.

The rearrangement joins TRBV28 to TRBJ1-1; no clear D. The CDR3 runs to 15 residues. The germline V gene encodes CDR1 MDHEN and CDR2 SYDVKM. The germline V and J ends were trimmed by 5 bases and 2 bases, with 15 bases remaining between them. The CDR3 coding sequence is TGTGCCAGCAGTCTAGAAGGACTGCGAAACACTGAAGCTTTCTTT. Translated, it gives CASSLEGLRNTEAFF.

V and J are TRBV19 and TRBJ1-5; perhaps TRBD1 as D (5 bases). V gave up 7 bases and J gave up 0 bases, with 13 bases separating them. Germline V gene data show CDR1 as LNHDA and CDR2 as SQIVND (reference sequence). This CDR3 is 15 amino acids long. CDR3 region: CASNPDRYSNQPQHF. In DNA form, the CDR3 reads TGTGCCAGTAATCCCGACAGATATAGCAATCAGCCCCAGCATTTT.